These 15 T cell receptor beta chains were sequenced from one sample in a study of T cells after yellow fever vaccination. TCRdb recomputed calls from the 5' RACE reads with MiXCR, one row per CDR3 protein. This table has some 300,000 distinct CDR3 sequences, 8.7% appearing once. Specimen: CD4+ T cells sorted from PBMCs, collected 5 days after the yellow fever booster vaccination. The receptor source for this set is a man aged 18 to 29 who received the YFV17D yellow fever vaccine.

Only a few counts were recorded for this clonotype. The V gene is TRBV25-1, the J gene TRBJ2-5; possible D gene TRBD2, 5 bases. This CDR3 spans 15 amino acids. Deletions cut 5 bases from V and 5 bases from J, with 18 bases between. Germline V gene sequence: CDR1 MGHDK, CDR2 SYGVNS. CDR3 DNA sequence: TGTGCCAGCAGTATGCGACTCGCCCGGGGTGAGACCCAGTACTTC. Amino acid sequence: CASSMRLARGETQYF.

The rearrangement uses TRBV29-1 and TRBJ1-2, with D perhaps TRBD1 (5 bases). With 5 bases removed from V and 10 bases from J, the gap between germline ends came to 14 bases. CDR3 size: 11 residues. Germline V gene data show CDR1 as SQVTM and CDR2 as ANQGSEA. CDR3 coding DNA: TGCAGCGTTCGGGACGAATACTTCTACACCTTC. It specifies CSVRDEYFYTF. The variable domain in full, completed from reference TRBV29-1 and TRBJ1-2, reads SAVISQKPSRDICQRGTSLTIQCQVDSQVTMMFWYRQQPGQSLTLIATANQGSEATYESGFVIDKFPISRPNLTFSTLTVSNMSPEDSSIYLCSVRDEYFYTFGSGTRLTVV.

The gene calls are TRBV10-2 and TRBJ2-1; possibly TRBD2 for D (7 bases). The V end lost 8 bases, the J end lost 9 bases, and 17 bases lay between the germline ends. This CDR3 has 13 amino acids. Germline V gene lookup returns CDR1 WSHSY and CDR2 SAAADI. CDR3 in amino acids: CASGGAGGGEQFF. The CDR3 coding sequence is TGCGCCAGCGGGGGGGCCGGGGGTGGTGAGCAGTTCTTC.

The rearrangement joins TRBV30 to TRBJ2-5, with 9 nucleotides matching TRBD1. The length of the CDR3 is 14 residues. Trimming removed 5 bases from V and 1 base from J; junction bases left unmatched: 5. Germline V CDR1 and CDR2: GTSNPN, SVGIG (reference sequence). Here the CDR3 reads CAWGQGPVQETQYF. The CDR3 DNA sequence: TGTGCCTGGGGACAGGGGCCCGTCCAAGAGACCCAGTACTTC.

This clonotype showed up just a few times. This chain links TRBV7-2 with TRBJ2-3, with TRBD2 matching over 12 bases. Germline-derived CDR1 and CDR2 are SGHTA and FQGNSA. The CDR3 loop spans 18 amino acids. The V and J ends lost 2 bases and 5 bases, in that order; junction bases with no gene match: 11. This chain's CDR3 is CASSLNPPSGGVLDTQYF. Written as DNA, the CDR3 is TGTGCCAGCAGCTTAAACCCACCTAGCGGGGGGGTATTAGATACGCAGTATTTT.

This chain connects TRBV5-1 to TRBJ2-5; D perhaps matches TRBD1 (5 bases). The V gene's germline CDR1 is SGHRS and CDR2 YFSETQ. Between the trimmed V and J ends, which lost 0 bases and 5 bases, there was a span of 11 bases. The CDR3 contains 14 residues. CDR3 nucleotides: TGCGCCAGCAGCTTGGAAGGGGCCGGGGAGACCCAGTACTTC. It encodes CASSLEGAGETQYF.

A few counts support this clonotype. J is TRBJ1-5 and V is TRBV27; D remains ambiguous. This CDR3 has 16 residues. The germline V and J ends were trimmed by 0 bases and 3 bases, with 12 bases remaining between them. CDR1 is MNHEY and CDR2 is SMNVEV in the germline V gene (reference sequence). CDR3 protein: CASSLSATGYNQPQHF. CDR3 DNA: TGTGCCAGCAGTTTATCCGCGACGGGTTACAATCAGCCCCAGCATTTT.

This clonotype was counted many times. The chain carries TRBV7-2 and TRBJ2-2, with 11 bases identical to TRBD1. Germline V gene sequence: CDR1 SGHTA, CDR2 FQGNSA. The CDR3 length is 15 residues. Losses at the gene ends were 3 bases for V and 5 bases for J; bases not matched to a gene: 2. CDR3 bases: TGTGCCAGCAGCTTTGGACAGGGGGCTACCGGGGAGCTGTTTTTT. This translates into CASSFGQGATGELFF.

This chain uses TRBV7-2 with TRBJ2-1; no firm D call. Germline CDR1 is SGHTA and CDR2 is FQGNSA. Trimming pared 5 bases from V and 0 bases from J, leaving 14 bases between. The CDR3 loop spans 16 amino acids. The CDR3 region has the DNA TGTGCCAGCAGCCAGAATGGTCCAGCCTCCTACAATGAGCAGTTCTTC. Protein product: CASSQNGPASYNEQFF.

The table lists this clonotype with a few counts. The V call is TRBV12-3 or TRBV12-4, the J call TRBJ1-2, with 7 bases aligning to TRBD1. The CDR3 consists of 13 residues. Losses at the gene ends were 6 bases for V and 8 bases for J; bases not matched to a gene: 9. Here the CDR3 DNA reads TGTGCCAGCAGCGCCTCGGACAGGCGAGGCTACACCTTC. Its translation: CASSASDRRGYTF.

This clonotype has just a few counts. J is TRBJ1-6 and V is TRBV4-3; TRBD1 agrees at 8 bases. This CDR3 has 15 residues. With V trimmed by 0 bases and J by 12 bases, 7 bases remained unmatched. The germline V gene has CDR1 LGHNA and CDR2 YSLEER. The CDR3 sequence: CASSQEARGQVPLHF. The CDR3 region has the DNA TGCGCCAGCAGCCAAGAGGCCAGGGGGCAGGTACCCCTCCACTTT.

V is TRBV12-3 or TRBV12-4 and J is TRBJ2-5, with a possible D match to TRBD2 (6 bases). Trimming removed 2 bases at V and 3 bases at J, with 7 bases between. The CDR3 spans 13 residues. In DNA form, the CDR3 reads TGTGCCAGCAGTTTAATAGCGGAAGAGACCCAGTACTTC. Translating gives CASSLIAEETQYF.

This clonotype was seen more than once but under ten times. The gene calls are TRBV5-6 and TRBJ1-2, with 7 bases that match TRBD1. The V and J ends lost 3 bases and 4 bases, in that order; junction bases with no gene match: 3. Germline CDR1 is SGHDT and CDR2 is YYEEEE. There are 13 residues in the CDR3. CDR3 DNA: TGTGCCAGCAGCTCACAGGGGTTCTATGGCTACACCTTC. Protein sequence: CASSSQGFYGYTF.

This clonotype came up a few times. The rearrangement uses TRBV6-5 and TRBJ2-3; D is unresolved. Germline V gene lookup returns CDR1 MNHEY and CDR2 SVGAGI. V was pared by 5 bases and J by 6 bases, with 18 bases between. The CDR3 is 15 amino acids. The CDR3 loop reads CASSNTLAQTDTQYF. The CDR3 DNA reads as TGTGCCAGCAGTAACACGCTGGCGCAAACGGATACGCAGTATTTT.

The CDR3 nucleotides are TGTGCCAGCAGCCCAGGGACAGTCACTGAAGCTTTCTTT. Its protein is CASSPGTVTEAFF. The V and J genes are TRBV28 and TRBJ1-1; TRBD1 aligns across 7 bases. The CDR3 loop spans 13 amino acids. Germline V gene sequence: CDR1 MDHEN, CDR2 SYDVKM. The V segment lost 6 bases and the J segment 4 bases; nucleotides outside the gene matches: 5.